These 8 T cell receptor beta chains were sequenced from one sample in a study of T cell changes during pregnancy in multiple sclerosis. Using immunoSEQ multiplex PCR, the repertoire was profiled, and TCRdb retains in-frame clones only, with some absent. The sample contains tens of thousands of clones, more than 90% of which appear only once. The sample in question was peripheral blood, obtained in the second trimester of pregnancy. The receptors derive from a female donor with multiple sclerosis, enrolled in a pregnancy study.

This rearrangement joins TRBV11-3 to TRBJ2-5; 7 bases are a match to TRBD1. The V gene end was trimmed by 5 bases and the J gene end by 0 bases; junction bases not matched to a gene: 3. Germline V gives CDR1 SGHNT, CDR2 YENEEA. The CDR3 consists of 14 residues. CDR3 sequence: CASSGDRDQETQYF. Here the CDR3 DNA reads TGTGCCAGCAGCGGAGACAGGGACCAAGAGACCCAGTACTTC.

V usage is TRBV27 and J usage is TRBJ1-1; D gene unclear. CDR1 MNHEY and CDR2 SMNVEV come from the germline V gene (reference sequence). Trimming pared 5 bases from V and 1 base from J, leaving 17 bases between. This CDR3 region has 16 residues. This CDR3 is CASSPFDTRRNTEAFF. CDR3 nucleotides: TGTGCCAGCAGTCCATTCGACACACGTCGGAACACTGAAGCTTTCTTT.

The V call is TRBV19, the J call TRBJ2-3; TRBD1 agrees at 10 bases. J lost 4 bases, V lost 7 bases, and 5 bases had no gene match. This CDR3 region has 14 residues. Germline-derived CDR1 and CDR2 are LNHDA and SQIVND (reference sequence). The CDR3 DNA follows: TGTGCCAGTACCCCAGGACAGGGGGCAGATACGCAGTATTTT. This codes for CASTPGQGADTQYF.

The chain links TRBV27 to TRBJ1-2; 8 bases line up with TRBD1. The CDR3 is 12 amino acids. Germline-derived CDR1 and CDR2 are MNHEY and SMNVEV (reference sequence). The trim removed 8 bases at V and 6 bases at J, leaving 5 bases unmatched. CDR3 sequence reads: CASRQQGDGYTF. DNA of the CDR3: TGTGCCAGCCGCCAACAGGGGGATGGCTACACCTTC.

The chain employs TRBV5-4 and TRBJ2-1; 7 nucleotides line up with TRBD1. In germline, CDR1 is SGHNT, CDR2 YYREEE (reference sequence). The CDR3 consists of 15 residues. Trimming took 0 bases from V and 3 from J; bases not matched to a gene: 3. The CDR3 nucleotides read TGTGCCAGCAGCTTGGAAGGACAGGACTACAATGAGCAGTTCTTC. Its translation is CASSLEGQDYNEQFF.

This chain connects TRBV19 to TRBJ1-1, with 9 bases fitting TRBD1. This CDR3 is 15 amino acids long. Germline CDR1 LNHDA, CDR2 SQIVND (reference sequence). Germline trimming cut 3 bases from V and 6 bases from J; bases unmatched to any gene: 8. CDR3 nucleotides: TGTGCCAGTAGTATTGTGGGGGGACAGGGTGCTGAAGCTTTCTTT. Protein product: CASSIVGGQGAEAFF. The variable domain in full, with the rest retrieved from reference TRBV19 and TRBJ1-1, is DGGITQSPKYLFRKEGQNVTLSCEQNLNHDAMYWYRQDPGQGLRLIYYSQIVNDFQKGDIAEGYSVSREKKESFPLTVTSAQKNPTAFYLCASSIVGGQGAEAFFGQGTRLTVV.

The chain joins TRBV29-1 to TRBJ2-7; a possible D gene is TRBD2 (5 bases). V was clipped by 8 bases and J by 0 bases, with 14 bases between them. Germline values: CDR1 SQVTM, CDR2 ANQGSEA. The CDR3 runs 13 residues. CDR3 region: CSPPWECSYEQYF. The CDR3 DNA is TGCAGCCCCCCGTGGGAGTGCTCCTACGAGCAGTACTTC.

The table lists this clone with a count of one. V usage is TRBV5-4 and J usage is TRBJ2-2, with D hard to call. The CDR3 loop spans 16 amino acids. V was pared by 3 bases and J by 2 bases, with 14 bases between. The germline gives CDR1 SGHNT, CDR2 YYREEE (reference sequence). The CDR3 DNA reads as TGTGCCAGCAGCTCGGGTGAGGCGAGAAACACCGGGGAGCTGTTTTTT. It specifies CASSSGEARNTGELFF.